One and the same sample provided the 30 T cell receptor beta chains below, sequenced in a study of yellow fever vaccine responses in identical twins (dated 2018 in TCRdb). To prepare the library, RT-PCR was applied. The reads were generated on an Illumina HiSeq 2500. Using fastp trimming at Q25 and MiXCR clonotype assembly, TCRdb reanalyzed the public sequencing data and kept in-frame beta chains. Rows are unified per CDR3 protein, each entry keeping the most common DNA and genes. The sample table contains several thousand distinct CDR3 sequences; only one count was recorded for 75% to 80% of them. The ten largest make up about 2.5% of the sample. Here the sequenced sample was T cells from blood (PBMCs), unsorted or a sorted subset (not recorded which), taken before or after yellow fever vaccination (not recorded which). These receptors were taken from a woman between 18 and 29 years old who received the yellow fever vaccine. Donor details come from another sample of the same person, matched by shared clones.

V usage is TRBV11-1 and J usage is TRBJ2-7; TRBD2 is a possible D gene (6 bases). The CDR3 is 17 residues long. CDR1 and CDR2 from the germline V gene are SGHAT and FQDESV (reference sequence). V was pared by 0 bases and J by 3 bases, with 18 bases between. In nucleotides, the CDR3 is TGTGCCAGCAGCTTAGCTGCGACCCTGGGGAGGTTCTACGAGCAGTACGTC. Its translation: CASSLAATLGRFYEQYV.

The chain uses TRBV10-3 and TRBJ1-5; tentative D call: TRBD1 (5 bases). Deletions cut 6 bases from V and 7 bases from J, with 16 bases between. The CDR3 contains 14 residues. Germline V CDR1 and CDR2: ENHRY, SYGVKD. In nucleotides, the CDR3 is TGTGCCATCAGAGAAACAGGAGAGGGGCAGCCCCAGCATTTT. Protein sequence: CAIRETGEGQPQHF.

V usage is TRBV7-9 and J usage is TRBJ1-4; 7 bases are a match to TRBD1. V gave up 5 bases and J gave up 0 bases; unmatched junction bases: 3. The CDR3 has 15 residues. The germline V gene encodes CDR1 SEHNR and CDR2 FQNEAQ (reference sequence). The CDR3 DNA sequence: TGTGCCAGCAGCACCGGACAGGCAACTAATGAAAAACTGTTTTTT. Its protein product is CASSTGQATNEKLFF.

The CDR3 nucleotides are TGTGCCAGCAGTGATGCGGAGACAGATACGCAGTATTTT. This sequence encodes CASSDAETDTQYF. The chain uses TRBV2 and TRBJ2-3; D uncertain. Germline CDR1 reads SNHLY; CDR2 reads FYNNEI. With 3 bases removed from V and 3 bases from J, the gap between germline ends came to 7 bases. The length of the CDR3 is 13 residues.

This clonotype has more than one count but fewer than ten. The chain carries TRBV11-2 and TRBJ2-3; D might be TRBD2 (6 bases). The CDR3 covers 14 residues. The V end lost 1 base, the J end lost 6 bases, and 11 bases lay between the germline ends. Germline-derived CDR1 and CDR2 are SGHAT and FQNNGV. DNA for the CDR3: TGTGCCAGCAGCTTAGTTGGAGGGAGGGATACGCAGTATTTT. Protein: CASSLVGGRDTQYF. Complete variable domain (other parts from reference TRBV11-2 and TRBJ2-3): EAGVAQSPRYKIIEKRQSVAFWCNPISGHATLYWYQQILGQGPKLLIQFQNNGVVDDSQLPKDRFSAERLKGVDSTLKIQPAKLEDSAVYLCASSLVGGRDTQYFGPGTRLTVL.

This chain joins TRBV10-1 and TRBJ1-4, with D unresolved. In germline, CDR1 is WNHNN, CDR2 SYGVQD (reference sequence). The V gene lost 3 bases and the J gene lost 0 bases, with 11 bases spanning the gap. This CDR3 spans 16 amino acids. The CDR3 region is CASSDVRQATNEKLFF. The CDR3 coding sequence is TGCGCCAGCAGTGATGTCCGGCAAGCAACTAATGAAAAACTGTTTTTT.

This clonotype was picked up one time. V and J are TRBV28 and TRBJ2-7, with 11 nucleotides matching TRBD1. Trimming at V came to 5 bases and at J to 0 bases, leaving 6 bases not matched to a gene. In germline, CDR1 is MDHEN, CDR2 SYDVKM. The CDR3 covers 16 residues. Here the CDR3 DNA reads TGTGCCAGCAGTCTGGCGGGGACAGGGGGCTCCTACGAGCAGTACGTC. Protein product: CASSLAGTGGSYEQYV.

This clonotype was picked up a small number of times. The CDR3: CASSPDRVYEQYV. For the CDR3, the DNA is TGTGCCAGCTCACCCGACAGGGTCTACGAGCAGTACGTC. The chain uses TRBV18 and TRBJ2-7; 7 positions agree with TRBD1. J was trimmed by 3 bases and V by 3 bases; bases with no gene match: 2. CDR1 and CDR2 (germline): KGHSH, LQKENI. This CDR3 region has 13 residues.

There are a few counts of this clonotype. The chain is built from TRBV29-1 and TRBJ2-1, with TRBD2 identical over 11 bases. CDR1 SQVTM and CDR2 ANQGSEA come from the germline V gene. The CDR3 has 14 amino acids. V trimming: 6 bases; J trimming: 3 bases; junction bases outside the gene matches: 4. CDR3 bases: TGCAGCGTGGGGACTAGCGGCCTCTACAATGAGCAGTTCTTC. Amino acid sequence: CSVGTSGLYNEQFF.

CDR3 loop: CASSQVEDREKLFF. As DNA, the CDR3 is TGTGCCAGCAGCCAAGTTGAGGATAGAGAAAAACTGTTTTTT. The chain uses TRBV4-2 and TRBJ1-4; D remains ambiguous. Trimming took 1 base from V and 8 from J, leaving 11 bases between them. Germline assignment: CDR1 LGHNA and CDR2 YNFKEQ. The CDR3 is 14 residues long.

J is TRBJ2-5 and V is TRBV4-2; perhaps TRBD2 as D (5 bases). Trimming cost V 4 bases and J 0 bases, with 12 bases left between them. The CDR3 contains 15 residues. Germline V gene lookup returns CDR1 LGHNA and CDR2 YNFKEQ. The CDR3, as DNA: TGTGCCAGCAGCCCCGGACTGCTGTACCAAGAGACCCAGTACTTC. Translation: CASSPGLLYQETQYF.

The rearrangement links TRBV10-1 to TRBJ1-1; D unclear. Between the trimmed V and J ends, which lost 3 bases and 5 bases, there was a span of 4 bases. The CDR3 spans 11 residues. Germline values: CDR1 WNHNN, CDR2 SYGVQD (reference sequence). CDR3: CASSDGTEAFF. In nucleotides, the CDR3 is TGCGCCAGCAGTGACGGGACTGAAGCTTTCTTT.

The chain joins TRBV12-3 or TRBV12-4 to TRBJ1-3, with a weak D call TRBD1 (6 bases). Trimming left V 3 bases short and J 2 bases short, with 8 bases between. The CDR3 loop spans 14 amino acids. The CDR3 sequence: CASSFGGTGNTIYF. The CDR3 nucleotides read TGTGCCAGCAGTTTTGGGGGCACTGGAAACACCATATATTTT.

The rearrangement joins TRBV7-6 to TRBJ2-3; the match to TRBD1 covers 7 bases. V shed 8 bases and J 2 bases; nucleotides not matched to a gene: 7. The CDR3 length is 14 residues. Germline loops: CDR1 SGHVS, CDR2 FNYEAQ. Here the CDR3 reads CASGQGDATDTQYF. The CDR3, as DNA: TGTGCCAGCGGCCAGGGGGATGCCACAGATACGCAGTATTTT.

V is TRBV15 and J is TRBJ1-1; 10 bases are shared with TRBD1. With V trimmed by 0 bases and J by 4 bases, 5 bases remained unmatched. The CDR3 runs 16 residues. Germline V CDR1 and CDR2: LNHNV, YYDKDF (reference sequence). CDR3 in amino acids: CATSRDGQGVSTEAFF. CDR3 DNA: TGTGCCACCAGCAGAGATGGACAGGGGGTGAGCACTGAAGCTTTCTTT.

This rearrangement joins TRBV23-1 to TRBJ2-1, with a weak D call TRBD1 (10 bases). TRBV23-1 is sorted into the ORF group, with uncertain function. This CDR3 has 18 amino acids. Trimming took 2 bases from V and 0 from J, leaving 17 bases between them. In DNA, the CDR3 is TGCGCCAGCAGTCAAGGACAGGGGGGACTAGCCTCCTACAATGAGCAGTTCTTC. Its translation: CASSQGQGGLASYNEQFF.

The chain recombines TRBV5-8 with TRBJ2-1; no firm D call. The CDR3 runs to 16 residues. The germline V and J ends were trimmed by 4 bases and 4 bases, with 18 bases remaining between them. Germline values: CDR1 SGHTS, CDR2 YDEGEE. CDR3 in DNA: TGTGCCAGCAGCCTCGAAGGGCCCGAGCTTTACAATGAGCAGTTCTTC. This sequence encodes CASSLEGPELYNEQFF.

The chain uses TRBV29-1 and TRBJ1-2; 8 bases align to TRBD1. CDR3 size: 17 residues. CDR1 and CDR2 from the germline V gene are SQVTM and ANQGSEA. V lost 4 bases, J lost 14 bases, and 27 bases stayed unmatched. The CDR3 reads CSVADLTGQESFSGKTF. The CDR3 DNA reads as TGCAGCGTTGCCGACCTTACGGGACAGGAGTCCTTTTCGGGAAAGACCTTC.

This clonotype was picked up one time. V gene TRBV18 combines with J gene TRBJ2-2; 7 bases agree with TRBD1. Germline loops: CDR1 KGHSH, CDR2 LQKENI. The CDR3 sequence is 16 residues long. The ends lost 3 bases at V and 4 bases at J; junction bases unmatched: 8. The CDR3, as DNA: TGTGCCAGCTCACCCCCTGGCTCAGGGGGCACCGGGGAGCTGTTTTTT. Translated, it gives CASSPPGSGGTGELFF.

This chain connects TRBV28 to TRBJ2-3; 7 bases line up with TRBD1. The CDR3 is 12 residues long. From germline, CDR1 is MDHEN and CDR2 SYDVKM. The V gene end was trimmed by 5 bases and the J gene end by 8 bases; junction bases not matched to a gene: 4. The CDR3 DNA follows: TGTGCCAGCAGTAATCGGGACAGTACGCAGTATTTT. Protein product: CASSNRDSTQYF. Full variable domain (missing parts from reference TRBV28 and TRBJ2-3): DVKVTQSSRYLVKRTGEKVFLECVQDMDHENMFWYRQDPGLGLRLIYFSYDVKMKEKGDIPEGYSVSREKKERFSLILESASTNQTSMYLCASSNRDSTQYFGPGTRLTVL.

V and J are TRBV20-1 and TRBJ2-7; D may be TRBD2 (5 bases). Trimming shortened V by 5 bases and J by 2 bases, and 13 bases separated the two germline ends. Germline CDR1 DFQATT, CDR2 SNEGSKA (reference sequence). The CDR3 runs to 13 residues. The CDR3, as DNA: TGCAGTGCTGGGGAGCCACCCACCTACGAGCAGTACTTC. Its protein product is CSAGEPPTYEQYF.

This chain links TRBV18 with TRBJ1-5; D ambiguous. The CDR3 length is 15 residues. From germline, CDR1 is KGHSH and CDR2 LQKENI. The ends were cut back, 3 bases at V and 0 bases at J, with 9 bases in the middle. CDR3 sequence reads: CASSPEAFSNQPQHF. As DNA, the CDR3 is TGTGCCAGCTCACCGGAGGCATTTAGCAATCAGCCCCAGCATTTT.

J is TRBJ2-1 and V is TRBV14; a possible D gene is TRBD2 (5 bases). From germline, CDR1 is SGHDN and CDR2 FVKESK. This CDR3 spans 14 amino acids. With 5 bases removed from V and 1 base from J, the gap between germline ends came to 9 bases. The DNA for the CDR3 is TGTGCCAGCAGCTGGGGAGTATCCTACAATGAGCAGTTCTTC. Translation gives CASSWGVSYNEQFF. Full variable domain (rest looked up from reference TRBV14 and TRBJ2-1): EAGVTQFPSHSVIEKGQTVTLRCDPISGHDNLYWYRRVMGKEIKFLLHFVKESKQDESGMPNNRFLAERTGGTYSTLKVQPAELEDSGVYFCASSWGVSYNEQFFGPGTRLTVL.

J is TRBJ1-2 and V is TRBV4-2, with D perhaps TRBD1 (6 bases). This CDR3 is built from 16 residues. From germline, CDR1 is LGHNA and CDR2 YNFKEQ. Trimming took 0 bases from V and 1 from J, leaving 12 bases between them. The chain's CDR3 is CASSQDVQGHNYGYTF. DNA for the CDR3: TGTGCCAGCAGCCAAGATGTCCAGGGGCATAACTATGGCTACACCTTC.

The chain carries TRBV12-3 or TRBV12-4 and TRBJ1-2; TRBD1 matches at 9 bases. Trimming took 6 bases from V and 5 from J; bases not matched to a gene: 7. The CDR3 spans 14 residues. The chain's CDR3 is CASSLGQGSYGYTF. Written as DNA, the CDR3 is TGTGCCAGCAGCTTGGGACAGGGATCTTATGGCTACACCTTC.

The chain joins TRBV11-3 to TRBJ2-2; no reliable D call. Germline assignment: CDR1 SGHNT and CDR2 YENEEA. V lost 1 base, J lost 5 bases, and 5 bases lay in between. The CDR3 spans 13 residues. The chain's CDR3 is CASSLALTGELFF. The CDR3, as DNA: TGTGCCAGCAGCTTAGCCCTTACCGGGGAGCTGTTTTTT.

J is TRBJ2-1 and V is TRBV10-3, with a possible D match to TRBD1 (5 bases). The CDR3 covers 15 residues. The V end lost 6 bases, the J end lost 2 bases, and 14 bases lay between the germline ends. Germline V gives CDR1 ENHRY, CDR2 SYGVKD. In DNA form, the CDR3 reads TGTGCCATCAGAGCACAGGCGATGACCTACAATGAGCAGTTCTTC. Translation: CAIRAQAMTYNEQFF.

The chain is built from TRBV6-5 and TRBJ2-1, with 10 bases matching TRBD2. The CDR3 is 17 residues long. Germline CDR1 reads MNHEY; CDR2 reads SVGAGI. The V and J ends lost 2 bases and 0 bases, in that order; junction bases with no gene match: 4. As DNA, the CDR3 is TGTGCCAGCAGTTACCTAGCGGGGGTGAGCTCCTACAATGAGCAGTTCTTC. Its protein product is CASSYLAGVSSYNEQFF.

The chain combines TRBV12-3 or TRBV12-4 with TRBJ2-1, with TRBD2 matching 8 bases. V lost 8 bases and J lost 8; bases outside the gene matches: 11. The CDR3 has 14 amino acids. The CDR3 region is CASAPGGATDEQFF. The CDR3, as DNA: TGTGCCAGCGCACCCGGGGGGGCTACCGATGAGCAGTTCTTC.

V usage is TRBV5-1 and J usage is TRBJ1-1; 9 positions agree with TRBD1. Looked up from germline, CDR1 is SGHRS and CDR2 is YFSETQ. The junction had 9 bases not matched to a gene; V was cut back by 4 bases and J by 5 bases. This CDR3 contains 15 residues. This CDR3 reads CASSVEQGARTEAFF. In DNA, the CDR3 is TGCGCCAGCAGCGTTGAACAGGGGGCGCGGACTGAAGCTTTCTTT.